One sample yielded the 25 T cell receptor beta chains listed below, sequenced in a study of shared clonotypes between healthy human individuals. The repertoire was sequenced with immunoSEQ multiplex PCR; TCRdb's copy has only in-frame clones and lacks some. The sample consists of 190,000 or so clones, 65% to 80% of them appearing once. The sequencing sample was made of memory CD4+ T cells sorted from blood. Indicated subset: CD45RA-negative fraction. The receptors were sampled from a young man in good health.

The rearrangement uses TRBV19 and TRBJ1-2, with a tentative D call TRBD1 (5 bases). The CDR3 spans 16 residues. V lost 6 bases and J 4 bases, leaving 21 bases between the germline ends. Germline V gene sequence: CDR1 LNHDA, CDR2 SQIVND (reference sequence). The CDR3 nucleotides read TGTGCCAGTAGCCGCGAGAGGGGACTCGCTAGCTATGGCTACACCTTC. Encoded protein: CASSRERGLASYGYTF.

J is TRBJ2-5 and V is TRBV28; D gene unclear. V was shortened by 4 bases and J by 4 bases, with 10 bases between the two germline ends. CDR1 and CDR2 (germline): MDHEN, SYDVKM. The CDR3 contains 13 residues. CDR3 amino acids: CASSWPVGETQYF. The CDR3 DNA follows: TGTGCCAGCAGTTGGCCGGTTGGAGAGACCCAGTACTTC.

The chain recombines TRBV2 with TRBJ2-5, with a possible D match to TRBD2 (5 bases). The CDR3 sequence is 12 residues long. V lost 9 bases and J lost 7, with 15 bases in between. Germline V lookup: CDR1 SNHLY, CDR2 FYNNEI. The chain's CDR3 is CARTSEGGTQYF. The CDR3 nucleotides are TGTGCCAGGACAAGCGAGGGCGGGACCCAGTACTTC.

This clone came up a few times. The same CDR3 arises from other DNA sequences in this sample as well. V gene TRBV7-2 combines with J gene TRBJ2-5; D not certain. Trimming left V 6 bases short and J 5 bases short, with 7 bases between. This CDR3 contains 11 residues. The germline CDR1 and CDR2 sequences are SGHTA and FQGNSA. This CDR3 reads CASSLSETQYF. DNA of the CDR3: TGTGCCAGCAGTTTAAGCGAGACCCAGTACTTC.

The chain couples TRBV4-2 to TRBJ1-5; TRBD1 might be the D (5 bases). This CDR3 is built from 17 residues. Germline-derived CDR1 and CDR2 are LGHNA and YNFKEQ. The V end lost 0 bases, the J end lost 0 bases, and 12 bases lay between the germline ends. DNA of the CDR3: TGTGCCAGCAGCCAAGATAAGGGGATGTCTAGCAATCAGCCCCAGCATTTT. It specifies CASSQDKGMSSNQPQHF.

The DNA for the CDR3 is TGTGCCAGCAGTGAAGAGGCAGGGGTCTCTGGCTACACCTTC. It translates to CASSEEAGVSGYTF. J is TRBJ1-2 and V is TRBV2; weak D call: TRBD1 (6 bases). V lost 1 base and J lost 7, with 13 bases in between. CDR1 is SNHLY, CDR2 FYNNEI, per germline. The CDR3 spans 14 residues.

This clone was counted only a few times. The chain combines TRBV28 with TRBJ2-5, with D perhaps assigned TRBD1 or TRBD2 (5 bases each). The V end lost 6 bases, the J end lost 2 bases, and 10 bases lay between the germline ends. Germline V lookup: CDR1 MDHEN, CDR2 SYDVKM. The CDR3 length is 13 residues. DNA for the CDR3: TGTGCCAGCAGAAGGGACGGACAAGAGACCCAGTACTTC. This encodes CASRRDGQETQYF.

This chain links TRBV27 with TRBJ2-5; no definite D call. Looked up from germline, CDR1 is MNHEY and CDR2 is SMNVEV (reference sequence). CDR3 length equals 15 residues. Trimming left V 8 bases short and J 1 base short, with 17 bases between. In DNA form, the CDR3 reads TGTGCCAGCGCCCCAAGATGGGGTGGCCAAGAGACCCAGTACTTC. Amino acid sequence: CASAPRWGGQETQYF.

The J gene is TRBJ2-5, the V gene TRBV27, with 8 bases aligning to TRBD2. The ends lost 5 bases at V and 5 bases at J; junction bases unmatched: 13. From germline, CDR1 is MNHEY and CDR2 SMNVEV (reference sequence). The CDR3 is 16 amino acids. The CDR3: CASSPLTSVTRETQYF. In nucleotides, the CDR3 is TGTGCCAGCAGTCCATTGACTAGCGTGACGAGGGAGACCCAGTACTTC.

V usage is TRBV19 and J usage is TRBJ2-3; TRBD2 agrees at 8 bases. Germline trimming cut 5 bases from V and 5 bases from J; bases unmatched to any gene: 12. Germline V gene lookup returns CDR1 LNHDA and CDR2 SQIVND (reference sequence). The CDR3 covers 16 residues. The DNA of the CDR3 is TGTGCCAGTAGTGTTCAGAGCGGGAGTGTTGGAGATACGCAGTATTTT. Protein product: CASSVQSGSVGDTQYF.

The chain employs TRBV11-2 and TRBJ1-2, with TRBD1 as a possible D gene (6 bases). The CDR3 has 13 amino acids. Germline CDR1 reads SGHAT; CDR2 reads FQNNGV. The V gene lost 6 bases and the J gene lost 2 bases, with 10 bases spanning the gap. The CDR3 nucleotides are TGTGCCAGCAGATATACAGGGAACTATGGCTACACCTTC. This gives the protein CASRYTGNYGYTF. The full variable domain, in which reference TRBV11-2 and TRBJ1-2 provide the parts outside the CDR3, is EAGVAQSPRYKIIEKRQSVAFWCNPISGHATLYWYQQILGQGPKLLIQFQNNGVVDDSQLPKDRFSAERLKGVDSTLKIQPAKLEDSAVYLCASRYTGNYGYTFGSGTRLTVV.

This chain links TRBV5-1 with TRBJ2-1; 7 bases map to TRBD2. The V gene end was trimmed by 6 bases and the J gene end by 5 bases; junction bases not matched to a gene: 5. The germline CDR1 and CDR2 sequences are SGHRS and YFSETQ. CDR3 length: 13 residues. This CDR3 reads CASKAGDNNEQFF. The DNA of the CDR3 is TGCGCCAGCAAGGCGGGAGACAACAATGAGCAGTTCTTC.

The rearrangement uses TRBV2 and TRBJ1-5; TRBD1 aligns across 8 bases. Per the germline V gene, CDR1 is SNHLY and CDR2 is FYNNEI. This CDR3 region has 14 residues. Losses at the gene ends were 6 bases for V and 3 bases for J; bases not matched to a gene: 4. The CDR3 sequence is CASRATGANQPQHF. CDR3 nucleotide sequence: TGTGCCAGCAGGGCGACAGGGGCCAATCAGCCCCAGCATTTT. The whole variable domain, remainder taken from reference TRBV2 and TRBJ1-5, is EPEVTQTPSHQVTQMGQEVILRCVPISNHLYFYWYRQILGQKVEFLVSFYNNEISEKSEIFDDQFSVERPDGSNFTLKIRSTKLEDSAMYFCASRATGANQPQHFGDGTRLSIL.

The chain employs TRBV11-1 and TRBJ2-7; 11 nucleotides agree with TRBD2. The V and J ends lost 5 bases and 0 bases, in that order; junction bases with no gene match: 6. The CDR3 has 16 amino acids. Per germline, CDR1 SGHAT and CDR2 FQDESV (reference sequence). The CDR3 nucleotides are TGTGCCAGCAGCGCGATGACTAGCGGGATCTCCTACGAGCAGTACTTC. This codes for CASSAMTSGISYEQYF.

CDR3 in DNA: TGTGCCAGCAGCATAACAGGGGGTGCCCACTACGAGCAGTACTTC. Encoded protein: CASSITGGAHYEQYF. The chain is built from TRBV11-2 and TRBJ2-7; 8 bases match TRBD1. Germline V gene data show CDR1 as SGHAT and CDR2 as FQNNGV. There are 15 residues in the CDR3. With V trimmed by 5 bases and J by 3 bases, 9 bases remained unmatched.

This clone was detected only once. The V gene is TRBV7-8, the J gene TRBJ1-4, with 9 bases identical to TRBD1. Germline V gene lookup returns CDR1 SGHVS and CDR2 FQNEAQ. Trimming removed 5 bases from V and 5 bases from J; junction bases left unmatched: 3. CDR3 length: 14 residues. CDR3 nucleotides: TGTGCCAGCAGCCACAGGGGGCGCAATGAAAAACTGTTTTTT. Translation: CASSHRGRNEKLFF.

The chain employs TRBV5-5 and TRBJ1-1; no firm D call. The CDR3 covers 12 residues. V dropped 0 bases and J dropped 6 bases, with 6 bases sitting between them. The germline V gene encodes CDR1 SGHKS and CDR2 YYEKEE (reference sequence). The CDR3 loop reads CASSLDSAEAFF. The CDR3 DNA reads TGTGCCAGCAGCTTGGACAGTGCTGAAGCTTTCTTT.

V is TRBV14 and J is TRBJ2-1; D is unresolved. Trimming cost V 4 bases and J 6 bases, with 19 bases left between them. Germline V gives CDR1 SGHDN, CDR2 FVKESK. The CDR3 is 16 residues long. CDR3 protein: CASSPKTFLHPNEQFF. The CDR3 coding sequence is TGTGCCAGCAGCCCAAAAACGTTTCTACACCCCAATGAGCAGTTCTTC. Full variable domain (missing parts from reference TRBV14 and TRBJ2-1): EAGVTQFPSHSVIEKGQTVTLRCDPISGHDNLYWYRRVMGKEIKFLLHFVKESKQDESGMPNNRFLAERTGGTYSTLKVQPAELEDSGVYFCASSPKTFLHPNEQFFGPGTRLTVL.

Written as DNA, the CDR3 is TGCGCCAGCAGCTCGTCCTCGGTCACAGATACGCAGTATTTT. Amino acid sequence: CASSSSSVTDTQYF. The genes are TRBV5-1 and TRBJ2-3; D is undetermined. Germline-derived CDR1 and CDR2 are SGHRS and YFSETQ. V was shortened by 3 bases and J by 2 bases, with 10 bases between the two germline ends. This CDR3 has 14 residues. Filled out from reference TRBV5-1 and TRBJ2-3, the complete variable domain reads KAGVTQTPRYLIKTRGQQVTLSCSPISGHRSVSWYQQTPGQGLQFLFEYFSETQRNKGNFPGRFSGRQFSNSRSEMNVSTLELGDSALYLCASSSSSVTDTQYFGPGTRLTVL.

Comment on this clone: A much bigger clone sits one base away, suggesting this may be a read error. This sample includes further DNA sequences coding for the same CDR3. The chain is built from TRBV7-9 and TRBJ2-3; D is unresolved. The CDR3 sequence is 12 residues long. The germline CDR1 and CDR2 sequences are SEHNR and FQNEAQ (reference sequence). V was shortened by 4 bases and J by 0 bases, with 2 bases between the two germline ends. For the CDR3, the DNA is TGTGCCAGCAGCTATAGCACAGATACGCAGTATTTT. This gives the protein CASSYSTDTQYF. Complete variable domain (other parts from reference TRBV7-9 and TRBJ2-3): DTGVSQNPRHKITKRGQNVTFRCDPISEHNRLYWYRQTLGQGPEFLTYFQNEAQLEKSRLLSDRFSAERPKGSFSTLEIQRTEQGDSAMYLCASSYSTDTQYFGPGTRLTVL.

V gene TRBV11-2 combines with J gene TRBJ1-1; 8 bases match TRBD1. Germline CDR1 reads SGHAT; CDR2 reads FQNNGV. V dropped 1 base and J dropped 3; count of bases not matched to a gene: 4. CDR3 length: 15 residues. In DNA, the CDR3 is TGTGCCAGCAGCTTAGGTCAGGGGGCGGACACTGAAGCTTTCTTT. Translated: CASSLGQGADTEAFF.

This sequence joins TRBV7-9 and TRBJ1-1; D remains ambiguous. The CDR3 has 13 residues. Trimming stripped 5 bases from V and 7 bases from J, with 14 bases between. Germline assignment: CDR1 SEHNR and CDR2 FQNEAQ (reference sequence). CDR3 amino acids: CASSLRGQLEAFF. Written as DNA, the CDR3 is TGTGCCAGCAGCCTCCGTGGGCAGCTTGAAGCTTTCTTT.

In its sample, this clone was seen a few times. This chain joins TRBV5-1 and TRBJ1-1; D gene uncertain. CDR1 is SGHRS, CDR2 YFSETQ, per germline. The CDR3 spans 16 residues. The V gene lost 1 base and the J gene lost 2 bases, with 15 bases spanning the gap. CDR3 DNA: TGCGCCAGCAGCTTGAACCCCCCAGGCCTTAACACTGAAGCTTTCTTT. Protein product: CASSLNPPGLNTEAFF.

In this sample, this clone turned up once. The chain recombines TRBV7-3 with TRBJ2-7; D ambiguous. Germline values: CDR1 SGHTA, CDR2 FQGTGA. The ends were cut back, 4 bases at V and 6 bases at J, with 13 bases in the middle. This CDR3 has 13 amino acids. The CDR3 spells CASSSRPGGEQYF. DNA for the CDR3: TGTGCCAGCAGCTCTCGCCCCGGCGGCGAGCAGTACTTC.

In DNA form, the CDR3 reads TGTGCCAGCAGCCCTGGACTTAGCTCCTACGAGCAGTACTTC. Its translation: CASSPGLSSYEQYF. The rearrangement joins TRBV5-6 to TRBJ2-7; tentatively, D is TRBD2 (5 bases). The length of the CDR3 is 14 residues. Germline-derived CDR1 and CDR2 are SGHDT and YYEEEE. V was trimmed by 4 bases and J by 0 bases, leaving 11 bases between them.